These 9 T cell receptor beta chains share one sample of origin, sequenced in a study of blood T cell repertoires in COVID-19. This table comes from immunoSEQ multiplex PCR, and its TCRdb copy is limited to in-frame clones, with some not included. The table lists 130,000 or so clones, roughly 90% of them singletons. Sequencing was performed on peripheral blood. These receptors were collected from a man aged 65 to 85 with active COVID-19.

V usage is TRBV5-1 and J usage is TRBJ1-1; TRBD1 aligns across 8 bases. CDR1 and CDR2 from the germline V gene are SGHRS and YFSETQ. The V gene end was trimmed by 4 bases and the J gene end by 1 base; junction bases not matched to a gene: 6. This CDR3 spans 15 amino acids. The CDR3 sequence is CASSVTGVSNTEAFF. CDR3 DNA sequence: TGCGCCAGCAGCGTGACAGGGGTCTCGAACACTGAAGCTTTCTTT.

The chain carries TRBV7-6 and TRBJ2-7, with 9 bases aligning to TRBD1. Germline V gene data show CDR1 as SGHVS and CDR2 as FNYEAQ. V lost 3 bases and J lost 5; bases outside the gene matches: 11. This CDR3 has 16 residues. This CDR3 reads CASSFETGTGSHEQYF. The CDR3 DNA sequence: TGTGCCAGCAGCTTCGAAACCGGGACAGGGAGCCACGAGCAGTACTTC.

This chain links TRBV3-1 (or the pseudogene TRBV3-2) with TRBJ1-2; TRBD1 is a possible D gene (6 bases). Germline CDR1 LGHDT, CDR2 YNNKEL (reference sequence). Trimming stripped 5 bases from V and 0 bases from J, with 10 bases between. The CDR3 spans 14 residues. Here the CDR3 DNA reads TGTGCCAGCAGCTCTAGGGGGTCTAACTATGGCTACACCTTC. It specifies CASSSRGSNYGYTF.

The chain employs TRBV2 and TRBJ2-3; D unclear. Looked up from germline, CDR1 is SNHLY and CDR2 is FYNNEI. This CDR3 has 14 amino acids. Deletions cut 8 bases from V and 0 bases from J, with 12 bases between. Here the CDR3 reads CASLQFTSTDTQYF. In nucleotides, the CDR3 is TGTGCCAGCCTACAGTTTACTAGCACAGATACGCAGTATTTT.

This clone has just one count. The chain employs TRBV11-2 and TRBJ2-1, with 8 bases identical to TRBD2. Per germline, CDR1 SGHAT and CDR2 FQNNGV. The CDR3 runs 16 residues. V lost 5 bases, J lost 9 bases, and 15 bases stayed unmatched. CDR3 residues: CASSPQLTGGPSEQFF. The DNA of the CDR3 is TGTGCCAGCAGCCCCCAATTGACGGGAGGGCCTAGTGAGCAGTTCTTC.

The rearrangement links TRBV28 to TRBJ2-3, with D maybe TRBD1 (6 bases). The ends were cut back, 7 bases at V and 5 bases at J, with 16 bases in the middle. Per the germline V gene, CDR1 is MDHEN and CDR2 is SYDVKM. This CDR3 region has 14 residues. CDR3 DNA: TGTGCCAGCACCCTACTAAAGGGGGTAGATACGCAGTATTTT. Encoded protein: CASTLLKGVDTQYF.

The V gene is TRBV6-5, the J gene TRBJ2-7, with TRBD1 identical over 8 bases. Germline V gene sequence: CDR1 MNHEY, CDR2 SVGAGI. The CDR3 contains 11 residues. This CDR3 reads CTTGTGYEQYF. The CDR3 nucleotides read TGTACTACCGGGACAGGCTACGAGCAGTACTTC.

V gene TRBV30 combines with J gene TRBJ2-7, with D tentatively TRBD2 (6 bases). The germline CDR1 and CDR2 sequences are GTSNPN and SVGIG (reference sequence). Trimming removed 1 base from V and 8 bases from J, with 9 bases in between. The CDR3 consists of 11 residues. The CDR3: CAWSGGVQQYF. Here the CDR3 DNA reads TGTGCCTGGAGTGGCGGGGTCCAGCAGTACTTC.

The chain is built from TRBV5-6 and TRBJ1-4; TRBD1 might be the D (5 bases). Germline CDR1 SGHDT, CDR2 YYEEEE. V was shortened by 1 base and J by 6 bases, with 19 bases between the two germline ends. The CDR3 length is 17 residues. The CDR3 DNA sequence: TGTGCCAGCAGCTTGTTTGGAGGGGATATTCCAGATGAAAAACTGTTTTTT. As protein: CASSLFGGDIPDEKLFF. The whole variable domain, filled in from reference TRBV5-6 and TRBJ1-4, reads DAGVTQSPTHLIKTRGQQVTLRCSPKSGHDTVSWYQQALGQGPQFIFQYYEEEERQRGNFPDRFSGHQFPNYSSELNVNALLLGDSALYLCASSLFGGDIPDEKLFFGSGTQLSVL.